This section outlines one TCR beta chain sequence together with its context. The antigen is not known. This specimen comes from a study of T cell responses to AZD1222 COVID-19 vaccine. Whole-study findings and limits: Females outnumbered males among donors, who were mostly white British; clonal diversity was possibly underestimated. Spike-specific TCR repertoires showed rising breadth and depth after two AZD1222 doses. Among spike-specific TCRs, nearly half reportedly target unmutated variant regions.

Using immunoSEQ multiplex PCR, the repertoire was profiled, and TCRdb retains in-frame clones only, with some absent. The sample records about 130,000 clones, 80% to 95% being singletons. This sample comprised peripheral blood, obtained on day 0 of MenACWY control vaccination. This TCR was recovered from an adult in good health.

This CDR3 reads CASSESFGGAGELFF. The CDR3, as DNA: TGCGCCAGCAGTGAGTCATTTGGAGGGGCCGGGGAGCTGTTTTTT. The genes are TRBV10-1 and TRBJ2-2; a possible D gene is TRBD2 (6 bases). Between the trimmed V and J ends, which lost 0 bases and 6 bases, there was a span of 11 bases. From germline, CDR1 is WNHNN and CDR2 SYGVQD (reference sequence). This CDR3 spans 15 amino acids.